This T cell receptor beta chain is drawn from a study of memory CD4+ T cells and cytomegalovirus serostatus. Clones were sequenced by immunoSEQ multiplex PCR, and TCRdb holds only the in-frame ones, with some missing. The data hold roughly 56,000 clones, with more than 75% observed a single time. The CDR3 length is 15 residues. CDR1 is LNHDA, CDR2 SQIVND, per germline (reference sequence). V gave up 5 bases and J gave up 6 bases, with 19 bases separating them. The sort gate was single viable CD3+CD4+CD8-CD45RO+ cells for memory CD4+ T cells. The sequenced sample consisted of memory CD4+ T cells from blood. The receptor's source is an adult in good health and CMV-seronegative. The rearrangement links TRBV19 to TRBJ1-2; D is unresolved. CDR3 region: CASSPTVGRADGYTF. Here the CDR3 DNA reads TGTGCCAGTAGTCCTACGGTGGGGAGGGCGGATGGCTACACCTTC. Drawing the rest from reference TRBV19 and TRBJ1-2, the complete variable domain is DGGITQSPKYLFRKEGQNVTLSCEQNLNHDAMYWYRQDPGQGLRLIYYSQIVNDFQKGDIAEGYSVSREKKESFPLTVTSAQKNPTAFYLCASSPTVGRADGYTFGSGTRLTVV.